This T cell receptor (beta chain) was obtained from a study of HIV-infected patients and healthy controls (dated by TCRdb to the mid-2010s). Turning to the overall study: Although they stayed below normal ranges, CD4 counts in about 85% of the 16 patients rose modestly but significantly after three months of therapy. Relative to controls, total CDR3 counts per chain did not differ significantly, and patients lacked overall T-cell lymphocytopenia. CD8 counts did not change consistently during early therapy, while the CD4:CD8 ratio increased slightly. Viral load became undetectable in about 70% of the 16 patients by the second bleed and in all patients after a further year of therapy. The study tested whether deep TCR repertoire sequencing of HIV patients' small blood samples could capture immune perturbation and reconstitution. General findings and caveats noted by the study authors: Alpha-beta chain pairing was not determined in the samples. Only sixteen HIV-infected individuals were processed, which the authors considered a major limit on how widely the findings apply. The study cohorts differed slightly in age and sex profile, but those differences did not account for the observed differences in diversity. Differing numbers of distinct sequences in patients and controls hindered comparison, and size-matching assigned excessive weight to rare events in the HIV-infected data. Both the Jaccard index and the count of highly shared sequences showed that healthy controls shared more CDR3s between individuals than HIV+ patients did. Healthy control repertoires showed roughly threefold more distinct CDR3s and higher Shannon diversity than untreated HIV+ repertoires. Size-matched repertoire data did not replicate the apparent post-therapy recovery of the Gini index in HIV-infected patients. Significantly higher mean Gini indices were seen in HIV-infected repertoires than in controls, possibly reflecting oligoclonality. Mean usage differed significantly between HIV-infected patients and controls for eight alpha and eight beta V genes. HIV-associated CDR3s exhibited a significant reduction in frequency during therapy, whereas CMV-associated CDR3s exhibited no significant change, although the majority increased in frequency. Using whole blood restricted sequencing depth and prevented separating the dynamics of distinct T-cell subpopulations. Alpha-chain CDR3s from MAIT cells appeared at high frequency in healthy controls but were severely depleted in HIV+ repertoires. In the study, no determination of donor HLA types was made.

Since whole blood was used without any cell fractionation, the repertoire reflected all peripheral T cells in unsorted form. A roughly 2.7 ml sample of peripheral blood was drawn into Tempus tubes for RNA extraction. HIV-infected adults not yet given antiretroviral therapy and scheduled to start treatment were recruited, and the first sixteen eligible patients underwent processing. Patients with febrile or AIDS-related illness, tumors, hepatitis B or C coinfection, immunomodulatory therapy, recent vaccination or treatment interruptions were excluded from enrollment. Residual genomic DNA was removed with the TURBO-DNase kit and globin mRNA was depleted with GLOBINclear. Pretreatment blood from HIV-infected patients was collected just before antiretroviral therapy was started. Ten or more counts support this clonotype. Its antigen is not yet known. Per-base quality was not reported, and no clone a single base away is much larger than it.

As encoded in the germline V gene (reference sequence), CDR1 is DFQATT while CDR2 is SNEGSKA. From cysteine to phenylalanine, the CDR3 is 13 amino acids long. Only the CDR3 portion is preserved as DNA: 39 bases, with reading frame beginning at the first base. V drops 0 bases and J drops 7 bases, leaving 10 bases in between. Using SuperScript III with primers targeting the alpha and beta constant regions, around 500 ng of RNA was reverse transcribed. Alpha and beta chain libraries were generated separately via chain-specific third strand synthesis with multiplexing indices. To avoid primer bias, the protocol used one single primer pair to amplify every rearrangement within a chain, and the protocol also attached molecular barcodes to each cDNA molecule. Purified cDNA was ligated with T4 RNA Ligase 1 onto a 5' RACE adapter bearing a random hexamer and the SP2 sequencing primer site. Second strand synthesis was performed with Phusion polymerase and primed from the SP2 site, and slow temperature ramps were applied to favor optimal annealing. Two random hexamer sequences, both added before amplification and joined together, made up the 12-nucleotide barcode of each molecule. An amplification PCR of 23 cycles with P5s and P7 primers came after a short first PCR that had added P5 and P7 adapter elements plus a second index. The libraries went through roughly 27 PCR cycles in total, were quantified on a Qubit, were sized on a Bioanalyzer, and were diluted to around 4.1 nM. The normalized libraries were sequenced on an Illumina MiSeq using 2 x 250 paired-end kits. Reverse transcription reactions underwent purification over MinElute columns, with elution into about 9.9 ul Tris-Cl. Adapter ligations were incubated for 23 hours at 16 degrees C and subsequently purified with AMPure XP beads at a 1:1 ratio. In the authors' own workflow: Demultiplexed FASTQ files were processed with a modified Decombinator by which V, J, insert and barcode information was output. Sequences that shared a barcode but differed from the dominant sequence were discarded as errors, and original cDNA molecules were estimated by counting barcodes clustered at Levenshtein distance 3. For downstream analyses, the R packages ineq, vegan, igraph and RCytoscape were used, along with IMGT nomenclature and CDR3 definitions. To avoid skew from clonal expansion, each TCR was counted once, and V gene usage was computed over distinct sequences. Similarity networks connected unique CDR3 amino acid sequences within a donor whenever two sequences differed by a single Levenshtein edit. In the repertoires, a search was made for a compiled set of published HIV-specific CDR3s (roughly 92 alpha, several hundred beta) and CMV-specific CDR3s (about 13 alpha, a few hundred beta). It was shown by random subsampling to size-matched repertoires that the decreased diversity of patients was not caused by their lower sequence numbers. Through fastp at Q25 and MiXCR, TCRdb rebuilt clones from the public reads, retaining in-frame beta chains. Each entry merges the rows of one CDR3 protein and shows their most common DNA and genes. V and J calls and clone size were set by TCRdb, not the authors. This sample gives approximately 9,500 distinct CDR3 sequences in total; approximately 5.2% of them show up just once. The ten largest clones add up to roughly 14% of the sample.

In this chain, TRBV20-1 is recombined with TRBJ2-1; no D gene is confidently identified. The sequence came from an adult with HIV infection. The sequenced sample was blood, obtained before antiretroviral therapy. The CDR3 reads CSARDQEWNEQFF. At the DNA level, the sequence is TGCAGTGCTAGAGATCAGGAGTGGAATGAGCAGTTCTTC.